This T cell receptor (beta chain) was sequenced during a study of blood T cells in healthy people across ages. Alongside a J-beta primer mix, a sample-barcoded 5' primer served in a second PCR lasting about 7 to 11 cycles. TCRdb re-derived calls from the 5' RACE reads in MiXCR, one entry per CDR3 protein. Of 750,000 or so distinct CDR3 sequences listed, 20% to 30% are singletons. On this clonotype: Its cognate antigen is unknown.

J gave up 4 bases and V 4 bases, and 7 bases lay outside the gene matches. The CDR3 runs to 15 residues. Germline CDR1 SGHRS, CDR2 YFSETQ. Study-level points and caveats: Both naive CD4+ cell counts and diversity were greater in long-lived donors than in aged donors.

The same sample was also used in a study of T cells of mothers and their children.

The chain couples TRBV5-1 to TRBJ2-4; 8 bases fit TRBD1. This sequence originates from a boy aged 5 to 17 in good health. The sequenced sample was blood. The CDR3 coding sequence is TGCGCCAGCAGCCACGGGACAGGCTCTAAAAACATTCAGTACTTC. Its protein is CASSHGTGSKNIQYF.